This TCR beta chain originates from a study of human T cells and chemical hapten exposure. Stated time point: pre-sensitization, week 0. Treatment described: therapeutic diphenylcyclopropenone sensitization with weekly scalp DPC. The study's findings and limits: Sensitizing to DPC left TCRs with a frequency above 1 in 1000 unaltered.

The sample holds many counts of this clonotype. Antigen: not known. MiXCR, run by TCRdb on the RACE reads, gives a single entry per CDR3 protein. The sample lists more than 50,000 distinct CDR3 sequences, approximately 6.7% occurring once. V lost 0 bases to trimming and J lost 1 base, with 12 bases between them. The CDR3 is made up of 16 amino acids. Per the germline V gene, CDR1 is SGHKS and CDR2 is YYEKEE (reference sequence). This receptor was identified in a woman aged 25-40 years with alopecia areata. Some clones in this sample may be carry-over from other donors' samples. This chain links TRBV5-5 with TRBJ2-3; weak D call: TRBD2 (6 bases). The sample in question was whole blood, obtained in connection with sensitization to the hapten diphenylcyclopropenone (DPC). In nucleotides, the CDR3 is TGTGCCAGCAGCTTGGTCAGGGACTCTCGCACAGATACGCAGTATTTT. Its translation: CASSLVRDSRTDTQYF.